This T cell receptor beta chain was profiled in a study of blood T cell repertoires in COVID-19. Across the study: From T cells, B-cell-depleted T cells, or PBMCs came the material, which was cDNA or gDNA.

Libraries were prepared by immunoSEQ multiplex PCR; TCRdb keeps only in-frame clonotypes and omits some of them. The table includes some 120,000 clones, about nine tenths detected once. The junction had 3 bases not matched to a gene; V was cut back by 3 bases and J by 4 bases. The length of the CDR3 is 14 residues. In germline, CDR1 is SGHTA, CDR2 FQGNSA. The chain is built from TRBV7-2 and TRBJ2-5; TRBD1 aligns across 9 bases. The sequenced material came from peripheral blood. The receptor was isolated from a man aged 40-50 years with acute or convalescent COVID-19. The CDR3: CASSFQTGGETQYF. The CDR3 nucleotides read TGTGCCAGCAGCTTCCAGACAGGGGGAGAGACCCAGTACTTC.